The clone carrying this T cell receptor beta chain turned up a few times. The data were obtained in a study of T-cell reconstitution after alpha-beta-depleted transplantation in children. V was clipped by 0 bases and J by 2 bases; unmatched bases: 13. There are 19 residues in the CDR3. Germline V gene lookup returns CDR1 SGHRS and CDR2 YFSETQ. A TCRbeta library incorporating unique molecular identifiers was prepared. TCRdb passed the PCR reads through MiXCR, listing each CDR3 protein once. The table shows 60,000 to 85,000 distinct CDR3 sequences, with around a sixth occurring only once. The genes are TRBV5-1 and TRBJ2-3; 9 bases align to TRBD2. This sample comprised PBMCs, mostly from graft donor cells, obtained 360 days after TCRalphabeta/CD19-depleted stem cell transplant. The receptor comes from a male patient under 10 years old who had a stem cell transplant for acute lymphoblastic leukemia, so the T cells may come from the graft donor. The CDR3 loop reads CASSLDTVRTSAYTDTQYF. The CDR3 nucleotides are TGCGCCAGCAGCTTGGATACCGTTCGGACTAGCGCCTACACAGATACGCAGTATTTT.